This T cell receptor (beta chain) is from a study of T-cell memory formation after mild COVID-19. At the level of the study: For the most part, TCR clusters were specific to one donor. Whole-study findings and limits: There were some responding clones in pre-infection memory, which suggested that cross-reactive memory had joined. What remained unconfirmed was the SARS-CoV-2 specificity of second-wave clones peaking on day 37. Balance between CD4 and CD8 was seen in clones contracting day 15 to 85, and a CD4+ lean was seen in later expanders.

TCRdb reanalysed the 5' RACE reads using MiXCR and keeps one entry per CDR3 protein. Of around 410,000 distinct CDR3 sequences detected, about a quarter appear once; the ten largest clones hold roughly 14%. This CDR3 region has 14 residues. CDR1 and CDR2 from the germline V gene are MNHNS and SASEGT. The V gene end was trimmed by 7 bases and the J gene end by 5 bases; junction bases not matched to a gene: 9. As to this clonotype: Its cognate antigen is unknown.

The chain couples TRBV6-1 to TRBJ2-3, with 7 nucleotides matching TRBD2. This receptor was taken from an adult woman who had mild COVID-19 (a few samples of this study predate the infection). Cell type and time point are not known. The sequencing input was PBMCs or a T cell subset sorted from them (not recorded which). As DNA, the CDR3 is TGTGCCAGCAATTCGCGGGAGTGGAGAGATACGCAGTATTTT. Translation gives CASNSREWRDTQYF.